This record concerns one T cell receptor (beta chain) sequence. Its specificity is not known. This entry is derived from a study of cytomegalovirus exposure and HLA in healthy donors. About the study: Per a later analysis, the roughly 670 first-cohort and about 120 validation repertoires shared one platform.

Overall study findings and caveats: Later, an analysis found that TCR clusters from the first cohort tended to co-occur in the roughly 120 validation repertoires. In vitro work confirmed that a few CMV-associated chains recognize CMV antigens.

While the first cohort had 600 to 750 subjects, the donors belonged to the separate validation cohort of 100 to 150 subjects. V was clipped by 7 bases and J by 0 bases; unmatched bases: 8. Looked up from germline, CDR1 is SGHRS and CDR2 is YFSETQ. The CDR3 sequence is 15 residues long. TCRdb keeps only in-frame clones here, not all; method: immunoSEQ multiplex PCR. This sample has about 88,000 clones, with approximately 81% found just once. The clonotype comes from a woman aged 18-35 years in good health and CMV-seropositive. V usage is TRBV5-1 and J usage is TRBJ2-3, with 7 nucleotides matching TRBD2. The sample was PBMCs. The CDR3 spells CASCPRGESTDTQYF. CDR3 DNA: TGCGCCAGCTGTCCCCGGGGGGAGAGCACAGATACGCAGTATTTT.